The subject of this entry is one T cell receptor (beta chain). The V gene's germline CDR1 is SGHDT and CDR2 YYEEEE. The CDR3 length is 17 residues. Losses at the gene ends were 3 bases for V and 5 bases for J; bases not matched to a gene: 15. This entry is derived from a study of blood T cell repertoires in COVID-19. Generated by immunoSEQ multiplex PCR, the TCRdb table keeps only in-frame clones and is missing some. The table shows about 120,000 clones, with around 89% occurring only once. The chain is built from TRBV5-6 and TRBJ2-5; TRBD1 agrees at 8 bases. The receptor was isolated from a human donor with acute or convalescent COVID-19. The donor label of this sample is uncertain. The sample consisted of peripheral blood. CDR3 bases: TGTGCCAGCAGCTCCTTCCCGGGACAGGTGGGCCGGGAGACCCAGTACTTC. Translated: CASSSFPGQVGRETQYF.